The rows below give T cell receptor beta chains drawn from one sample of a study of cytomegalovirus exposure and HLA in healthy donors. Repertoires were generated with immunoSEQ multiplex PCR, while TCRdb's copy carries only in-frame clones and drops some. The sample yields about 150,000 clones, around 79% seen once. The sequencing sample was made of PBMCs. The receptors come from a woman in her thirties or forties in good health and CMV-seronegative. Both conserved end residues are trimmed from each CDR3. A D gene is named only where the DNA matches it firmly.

cdr3_aa: ASSQDANGYEQY; j_call: TRBJ2-7; d_call: .; v_call: TRBV14
cdr3_aa: ASSLERSPLH; j_call: TRBJ1-6; d_call: .; v_call: TRBV5-5
cdr3_aa: ASKGQGTGNTIY; j_call: TRBJ1-3; d_call: TRBD1; v_call: TRBV6-1
cdr3_aa: ASSLDWTRITEAF; j_call: TRBJ1-1; d_call: .; v_call: TRBV7-2
cdr3_aa: ASSLGGDQPQH; j_call: TRBJ1-5; d_call: .; v_call: TRBV7-9
cdr3_aa: ASSPYSGYEQY; j_call: TRBJ2-7; d_call: .; v_call: TRBV18
cdr3_aa: ASSLWAGNQPQH; j_call: TRBJ1-5; d_call: .; v_call: TRBV27
cdr3_aa: ASSTGLAVQETQY; j_call: TRBJ2-5; d_call: TRBD2; v_call: TRBV18
cdr3_aa: ASSPRPGQPQH; j_call: TRBJ1-5; d_call: .; v_call: TRBV4-1
cdr3_aa: SVGGSTNEKLF; j_call: TRBJ1-4; d_call: .; v_call: TRBV29-1
cdr3_aa: ASSYSYQAFYGYT; j_call: TRBJ1-2; d_call: .; v_call: TRBV6-5
cdr3_aa: AGSIQGGSAEAF; j_call: TRBJ1-1; d_call: .; v_call: TRBV19
cdr3_aa: ASRPGTSSYNEQF; j_call: TRBJ2-1; d_call: TRBD2; v_call: TRBV19
cdr3_aa: ASNRQGSTEAF; j_call: TRBJ1-1; d_call: TRBD1; v_call: TRBV6-5
cdr3_aa: ASSSGLAGGPPKLF; j_call: TRBJ2-2; d_call: TRBD2; v_call: TRBV27
cdr3_aa: ASSLEAGQGAGNTIY; j_call: TRBJ1-3; d_call: TRBD1; v_call: TRBV5-1
cdr3_aa: ASSGGSGQGRNQPQH; j_call: TRBJ1-5; d_call: TRBD1; v_call: TRBV6-1
cdr3_aa: ASSFRLAGSSMETQY; j_call: TRBJ2-5; d_call: TRBD2; v_call: TRBV13
cdr3_aa: ASSLGSGLTYEQY; j_call: TRBJ2-7; d_call: .; v_call: TRBV13
cdr3_aa: ASSSTYTGGYT; j_call: TRBJ1-2; d_call: .; v_call: TRBV11-2
cdr3_aa: ASSQDLTPYDTGELF; j_call: TRBJ2-2; d_call: .; v_call: TRBV4-2
cdr3_aa: ASGDTYEQY; j_call: TRBJ2-7; d_call: .; v_call: TRBV28
cdr3_aa: ASSLDLAGLGQETQY; j_call: TRBJ2-5; d_call: TRBD2; v_call: TRBV7-8
cdr3_aa: ASSLTKGLAGTDTQY; j_call: TRBJ2-3; d_call: TRBD2; v_call: TRBV4-1
cdr3_aa: ASSPDGQGNTGELF; j_call: TRBJ2-2; d_call: TRBD1; v_call: TRBV5-1
cdr3_aa: ASSPHFRDNSYEQY; j_call: TRBJ2-7; d_call: .; v_call: TRBV19
cdr3_aa: ASSLAKLNYGYT; j_call: TRBJ1-2; d_call: .; v_call: TRBV5-1
cdr3_aa: AISERTANTGELF; j_call: TRBJ2-2; d_call: .; v_call: TRBV10-3
cdr3_aa: ASSLSWNSPLH; j_call: TRBJ1-6; d_call: .; v_call: TRBV27